This entry concerns a single T cell receptor beta chain. This specimen comes from a study of T cell responses to AZD1222 COVID-19 vaccine. The CDR3 runs to 10 residues. V dropped 4 bases and J dropped 8 bases, with 8 bases sitting between them. The V gene's germline CDR1 is DFQATT and CDR2 SNEGSKA (reference sequence). The method was immunoSEQ multiplex PCR; TCRdb's version includes in-frame clones alone and lacks a portion of them. Among 110,000 to 150,000 clones listed, around 85% were seen once. The rearrangement uses TRBV20-1 and TRBJ1-2; D gene uncertain. The sample was peripheral blood, taken on day 0 of AZD1222 vaccination. The TCR sequence derives from an adult in good health. The CDR3 here is CSAKTRGYTF. As DNA, the CDR3 is TGCAGTGCTAAGACTCGGGGCTACACCTTC.